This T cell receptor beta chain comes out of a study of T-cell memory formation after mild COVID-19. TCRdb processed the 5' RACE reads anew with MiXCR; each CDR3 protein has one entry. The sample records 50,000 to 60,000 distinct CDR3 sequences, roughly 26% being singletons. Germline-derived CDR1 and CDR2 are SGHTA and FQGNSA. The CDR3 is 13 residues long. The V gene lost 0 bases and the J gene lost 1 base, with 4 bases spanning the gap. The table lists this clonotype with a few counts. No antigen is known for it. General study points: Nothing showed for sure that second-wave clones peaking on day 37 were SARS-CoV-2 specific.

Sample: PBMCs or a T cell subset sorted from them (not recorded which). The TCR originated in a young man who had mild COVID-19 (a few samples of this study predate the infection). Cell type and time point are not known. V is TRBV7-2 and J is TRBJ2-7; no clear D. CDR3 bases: TGTGCCAGCAGCTTAGCCGGTTCCTACGAGCAGTACGTC. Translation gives CASSLAGSYEQYV.